The rows below give T cell receptor beta chains drawn from one sample of a study of blood T cell repertoires in COVID-19. The assay was immunoSEQ multiplex PCR, and TCRdb's table has in-frame clones only and misses some. Here the sample spans approximately 35,000 clones, roughly 85% being singletons. Input material: peripheral blood. Source of these receptors: an elderly man with active COVID-19. The CDR3 runs from the conserved cysteine through the conserved F or W. A D gene is named only where the DNA matches it firmly. Only some rows state a clone size, as once, few, many or a class for expanded clones.

d_gene | abundance | j_gene | v_gene | CDR3aa | CDR3nt
TRBD2 | once | TRBJ2-2 | TRBV19 | CASSRRALAMNTGELFF | TGTGCCAGTAGTAGAAGGGCACTAGCGATGAACACCGGGGAGCTGTTTTTT
NA | NA | TRBJ2-7 | TRBV7-2 | CASSPGGTVSYEQYF | TGTGCCAGCAGCCCGGGCGGGACAGTATCCTACGAGCAGTACTTC
TRBD1 | NA | TRBJ2-2 | TRBV3-1/TRBV3-2 | CASSQRQGDTGELFF | TGTGCCAGCAGCCAACGACAGGGGGACACCGGGGAGCTGTTTTTT
NA | NA | TRBJ2-3 | TRBV3-1/TRBV3-2 | CASSQDAPLSSGTDTQYF | TGTGCCAGCAGCCAAGATGCCCCCTTGTCTAGCGGCACAGATACGCAGTATTTT
NA | NA | TRBJ1-5 | TRBV19 | CASSTQGGTPQHF | TGTGCCAGTAGTACACAAGGGGGTACGCCCCAGCATTTT
NA | NA | TRBJ1-2 | TRBV13 | CASSSPADYGYTF | TGTGCCAGCAGCTCCCCGGCGGATTATGGCTACACCTTC
NA | NA | TRBJ1-1 | TRBV5-1 | CASSATGTNMNTEAFF | TGCGCCAGCAGCGCAACAGGAACAAATATGAACACTGAAGCTTTCTTT
NA | NA | TRBJ2-1 | TRBV9 | CASSYFSGSAYNEQFF | TGTGCCAGCAGCTATTTTTCGGGGTCCGCCTACAATGAGCAGTTCTTC
TRBD1 | NA | TRBJ1-1 | TRBV24-1 | CATSPGQGNTEAFF | TGTGCCACCAGTCCCGGACAGGGGAACACTGAAGCTTTCTTT
TRBD2 | once | TRBJ2-5 | TRBV7-2 | CASGPYTWGGETQYF | TGTGCCAGCGGTCCATACACATGGGGGGGGGAGACCCAGTACTTC
TRBD1 | NA | TRBJ2-7 | TRBV27 | CASSFRDRGRDEQYF | TGTGCCAGCAGTTTCCGGGACAGGGGGCGGGACGAGCAGTACTTC
NA | NA | TRBJ2-1 | TRBV10-2 | CASSESNRYTYNEQFF | TGCGCCAGCAGTGAGTCTAACAGGTACACTTACAATGAGCAGTTCTTC
NA | NA | TRBJ2-7 | TRBV6-5 | CASFRTDNYEQYF | TGTGCCAGCTTCCGGACAGACAACTACGAGCAGTACTTC
TRBD1 | NA | TRBJ1-6 | TRBV7-2 | CASSPDRGNSPLHF | TGTGCCAGCAGCCCGGACAGGGGTAATTCACCCCTCCACTTT